The 18 T cell receptor beta chains reported below all come from one sample, sequenced in a study of blood T cell repertoires in COVID-19. The method was immunoSEQ multiplex PCR; TCRdb's version includes in-frame clones alone and lacks a portion of them. The sample holds 300,000 to 400,000 clones, around 89% seen once. The specimen was peripheral blood. The source is a woman in her twenties or thirties with COVID-19, enrolled during active disease.

This sequence joins TRBV10-2 and TRBJ2-1; TRBD1 aligns across 8 bases. Germline V lookup: CDR1 WSHSY, CDR2 SAAADI. With 4 bases clipped from V and 4 bases from J, the junction kept 3 bases outside the gene matches. The CDR3 has 14 amino acids. CDR3 region: CASSGDRGYNEQFF. The CDR3 region has the DNA TGCGCCAGCAGTGGAGACAGGGGATACAATGAGCAGTTCTTC.

With respect to this clone: The sample contains more than one DNA sequence encoding this CDR3. The J gene is TRBJ2-3, the V gene TRBV7-3; 8 bases line up with TRBD1. The CDR3 sequence is 15 residues long. CDR1 and CDR2 (germline): SGHTA, FQGTGA. The V and J ends lost 5 bases and 0 bases, in that order; junction bases with no gene match: 4. The CDR3 reads CASSPTGGSTDTQYF. The CDR3, as DNA: TGTGCCAGCAGCCCCACAGGGGGGAGCACAGATACGCAGTATTTT.

Details on this clone: Without the conserved terminal phenylalanine or tryptophan, this CDR3 likely stems from a read error. The limits of the CDR3 on the DNA are not certain, so only TCRdb's listed CDR3 is given. The J gene is TRBJ2-7, the V gene TRBV21-1; TRBD1, the D gene given by the table, was not confirmed from the DNA. TRBV21-1 is a documented pseudogene. The CDR3 has 12 amino acids, counting both end residues. The CDR3: CASSKDDRRRPK.

Notes on this clone: Other DNA sequences in this specimen translate into the identical CDR3. V and J are TRBV5-1 and TRBJ2-2; TRBD2 agrees at 11 bases. V dropped 5 bases and J dropped 2; count of bases not matched to a gene: 2. This CDR3 contains 15 residues. CDR1 is SGHRS, CDR2 YFSETQ, per germline. The CDR3 bases are TGCGCCAGCAGTCTAGCGGGGGGAAACACCGGGGAGCTGTTTTTT. It is translated as CASSLAGGNTGELFF.

This chain uses TRBV18 with TRBJ1-5, with D possibly TRBD1 on 5 matching bases. Per the germline V gene, CDR1 is KGHSH and CDR2 is LQKENI. CDR3 size: 14 residues. V was clipped by 4 bases and J by 4 bases, with 11 bases between them. This CDR3 reads CASSLRQLNQPQHF. In DNA, the CDR3 is TGTGCCAGCTCACTGCGACAGTTAAATCAGCCCCAGCATTTT.

The rearrangement links TRBV5-4 to TRBJ2-1; D may be TRBD2 (7 bases). Trimming stripped 3 bases from V and 3 bases from J, with 13 bases between. Germline V gene data show CDR1 as SGHNT and CDR2 as YYREEE (reference sequence). The CDR3 is made up of 15 amino acids. The CDR3 reads CASSYRGANYNEQFF. The CDR3 coding sequence is TGTGCCAGCAGCTACCGGGGGGCTAACTACAATGAGCAGTTCTTC.

CDR3 in DNA: TGTGCCAGCAGCCAAGATTGGTCGGGGGAAACCTACAATGAGCAGTTCTTC. It codes for CASSQDWSGETYNEQFF. This chain connects TRBV3-1 (or the pseudogene TRBV3-2) to TRBJ2-1; D perhaps matches TRBD2 (6 bases). CDR1 is LGHDT and CDR2 is YNNKEL in the germline V gene (reference sequence). This CDR3 comprises 17 residues. V dropped 0 bases and J dropped 2 bases, with 14 bases sitting between them.

The gene calls are TRBV7-6 and TRBJ1-6; D perhaps matches TRBD1 (6 bases). The V end was cut by 1 base, the J end by 10 bases, with 17 bases between. CDR3 length: 16 residues. Per the germline V gene, CDR1 is SGHVS and CDR2 is FNYEAQ. The CDR3 here is CASSLGGRGSISPLHF. The CDR3 nucleotides read TGTGCCAGCAGCTTAGGGGGAAGGGGGAGTATCTCACCCCTCCACTTT.

The J gene is TRBJ2-3, the V gene TRBV12-5; 11 nucleotides line up with TRBD1. This CDR3 is 15 amino acids long. CDR1 and CDR2 from the germline V gene are LGHNT and FRNRAP. After removal of 6 bases from V and 3 bases from J, the junction contained 5 bases not matched to a gene. Written as DNA, the CDR3 is TGTGCTAGTGGCCGGACAGGGGGCAAAACAGATACGCAGTATTTT. This codes for CASGRTGGKTDTQYF.

The rearrangement joins TRBV3-1 (or the pseudogene TRBV3-2) to TRBJ1-6; a weak D match, TRBD1 (5 bases). The germline gives CDR1 LGHDT, CDR2 YNNKEL (reference sequence). This CDR3 has 17 amino acids. Trimming stripped 4 bases from V and 6 bases from J, with 19 bases between. CDR3 in DNA: TGTGCCAGCAGCCCCACGGTACGGCGACAGATTAATTCACCCCTCCACTTT. Protein sequence: CASSPTVRRQINSPLHF.

This rearrangement joins TRBV9 to TRBJ2-2, with 13 bases that match TRBD2. The CDR3 contains 15 residues. The V and J ends lost 5 bases and 4 bases, in that order; junction bases with no gene match: 2. Germline V CDR1 and CDR2: SGDLS, YYNGEE. DNA of the CDR3: TGTGCCAGCAGTCGACTAGCGGGGGGCACCGGGGAGCTGTTTTTT. Protein product: CASSRLAGGTGELFF.

This sequence joins TRBV7-9 and TRBJ2-5; 9 nucleotides match TRBD1. Germline V gene sequence: CDR1 SEHNR, CDR2 FQNEAQ (reference sequence). Trimming at V came to 5 bases and at J to 0 bases, leaving 10 bases not matched to a gene. This CDR3 has 17 amino acids. CDR3 sequence (DNA): TGTGCCAGCAGCCCGGGGGACAGGGTCCCTCACCAAGAGACCCAGTACTTC. As protein: CASSPGDRVPHQETQYF. Full variable domain (remainder filled in from reference TRBV7-9 and TRBJ2-5): DTGVSQNPRHKITKRGQNVTFRCDPISEHNRLYWYRQTLGQGPEFLTYFQNEAQLEKSRLLSDRFSAERPKGSFSTLEIQRTEQGDSAMYLCASSPGDRVPHQETQYFGPGTRLLVL.

The CDR3 DNA follows: TGTGCCAGCAGCCCCGGGGAGACCTACGAGCAGTACTTC. It is translated as CASSPGETYEQYF. This chain links TRBV5-4 with TRBJ2-7; D perhaps matches TRBD2 (5 bases). The germline V and J ends were trimmed by 4 bases and 2 bases, with 10 bases remaining between them. The CDR3 is 13 amino acids. The V gene's germline CDR1 is SGHNT and CDR2 YYREEE (reference sequence).

A single count supports this clone. This chain joins TRBV24-1 and TRBJ2-1, with 8 bases identical to TRBD2. Germline V gene data show CDR1 as KGHDR and CDR2 as SFDVKD. Trimming at V came to 0 bases and at J to 4 bases, leaving 4 bases not matched to a gene. The CDR3 has 16 residues. CDR3: CATSDLKRGIYNEQFF. The DNA of the CDR3 is TGTGCCACCAGTGATTTGAAGCGGGGGATTTACAATGAGCAGTTCTTC.

The CDR3 nucleotides read TGTGCCAGCAGCTTTTCAGGGTACATTCAGTACTTC. Translating gives CASSFSGYIQYF. This chain connects TRBV11-2 to TRBJ2-4; TRBD1 might be the D (5 bases). Germline CDR1 SGHAT, CDR2 FQNNGV. V was pared by 3 bases and J by 8 bases, with 8 bases between. The CDR3 totals 12 residues.

The chain combines TRBV5-6 with TRBJ2-3; the D is unclear. The V and J ends lost 2 bases and 0 bases respectively, with 10 bases between them. The CDR3 length is 15 residues. Germline V lookup: CDR1 SGHDT, CDR2 YYEEEE. CDR3 DNA: TGTGCCAGCAGCTTACCGACACATAGCACAGATACGCAGTATTTT. Its protein is CASSLPTHSTDTQYF.

Points on this clone: The sample carries other DNA sequences with the same CDR3. V gene TRBV6-5 combines with J gene TRBJ1-2, with D perhaps TRBD1 (6 bases). The CDR3 has 15 amino acids. V was cut by 2 bases and J by 5 bases, with 15 bases left in between. Germline V lookup: CDR1 MNHEY, CDR2 SVGAGI. As DNA, the CDR3 is TGTGCCAGCAGTTACAGTGGCAGGGGAGGGTATGGCTACACCTTC. Its protein is CASSYSGRGGYGYTF.

The rearrangement uses TRBV19 and TRBJ2-7; 8 nucleotides line up with TRBD2. The CDR3 consists of 14 residues. V lost 2 bases to trimming and J lost 3 bases; unmatched junction nucleotides: 3. Germline V gives CDR1 LNHDA, CDR2 SQIVND (reference sequence). DNA of the CDR3: TGTGCCAGTAGTATAACGGGGGGGCTCTACGAGCAGTACTTC. Residues: CASSITGGLYEQYF. The variable domain in full, completed from reference TRBV19 and TRBJ2-7, reads DGGITQSPKYLFRKEGQNVTLSCEQNLNHDAMYWYRQDPGQGLRLIYYSQIVNDFQKGDIAEGYSVSREKKESFPLTVTSAQKNPTAFYLCASSITGGLYEQYFGPGTRLTVT.